The 20 T cell receptor beta chains reported below all come from one sample, sequenced in a study of blood T cell repertoires in COVID-19. Clones were sequenced by immunoSEQ multiplex PCR, and TCRdb holds only the in-frame ones, with some missing. The sample has about 230,000 clones, about nine tenths seen once. Material: peripheral blood. The receptors come from a man aged 45-60 years with COVID-19, enrolled during active disease.

Remarks on this clone: It is unclear where the CDR3 begins or ends on the DNA, so no DNA is shown, and the CDR3 is as TCRdb lists it. The chain recombines TRBV18 with TRBJ2-7; the D call TRBD1 from the table was never checked on the DNA. Germline lookup yields CDR1 KGHSH and CDR2 LQKENI. The CDR3 length equals 15 residues, ends included. The CDR3 here is CASSPGTGTVLRAYF.

This sequence joins TRBV10-2 and TRBJ2-2; 8 bases map to TRBD2. With 3 bases clipped from V and 1 base from J, the junction kept 13 bases outside the gene matches. The CDR3 sequence is 19 residues long. Germline V lookup: CDR1 WSHSY, CDR2 SAAADI. The CDR3 loop reads CASSELGLAGHKNTGELFF. For the CDR3, the DNA is TGCGCCAGCAGTGAACTAGGTCTAGCGGGCCACAAGAACACCGGGGAGCTGTTTTTT.

The chain has TRBV6-6 and TRBJ2-7; the D is unclear. From germline, CDR1 is MNHNY and CDR2 SVGAGI (reference sequence). The CDR3 length is 13 residues. Trimming took 2 bases from V and 1 from J, leaving 6 bases between them. CDR3 in DNA: TGTGCCAGCAGTTACGGAGATTCCTACGAGCAGTACTTC. Its protein product is CASSYGDSYEQYF.

This clone was observed a few times. The chain uses TRBV2 and TRBJ1-6; 7 nucleotides align to TRBD1. The V gene's germline CDR1 is SNHLY and CDR2 FYNNEI. V shed 5 bases, J shed 6 bases, and the junction held 10 bases outside the gene matches. The CDR3 runs to 16 residues. CDR3 DNA: TGTGCCAGCAGTAGATTTACAGGGGATGGTAATTCACCCCTCCACTTT. It is translated as CASSRFTGDGNSPLHF.

V gene TRBV5-1 combines with J gene TRBJ1-6; D is unresolved. The CDR3 is 13 amino acids. Deletions cut 4 bases from V and 7 bases from J, with 9 bases between. Germline CDR1 and CDR2: SGHRS and YFSETQ. The CDR3 region has the DNA TGCGCCAGCAGCGTAGCCTTAAATTCACCCCTCCACTTT. Amino acids: CASSVALNSPLHF.

V is TRBV3-1 (or the pseudogene TRBV3-2) and J is TRBJ2-7; 9 bases fit TRBD2. The V segment lost 1 base and the J segment 4 bases; nucleotides outside the gene matches: 2. The length of the CDR3 is 14 residues. CDR1 and CDR2 from the germline V gene are LGHDT and YNNKEL (reference sequence). CDR3 loop: CASSQGSGGYEQYF. The DNA for the CDR3 is TGTGCCAGCAGCCAAGGAAGCGGGGGGTACGAGCAGTACTTC.

The gene calls are TRBV19 and TRBJ1-4; 9 bases fit TRBD1. Trimming removed 4 bases from V and 4 bases from J; junction bases left unmatched: 10. CDR1 and CDR2 from the germline V gene are LNHDA and SQIVND (reference sequence). The CDR3 totals 17 residues. The CDR3 sequence is CASSTGLQGAVNEKLFF. In DNA, the CDR3 is TGTGCCAGTAGTACCGGCCTACAGGGGGCAGTTAATGAAAAACTGTTTTTT. Full variable domain (rest looked up from reference TRBV19 and TRBJ1-4): DGGITQSPKYLFRKEGQNVTLSCEQNLNHDAMYWYRQDPGQGLRLIYYSQIVNDFQKGDIAEGYSVSREKKESFPLTVTSAQKNPTAFYLCASSTGLQGAVNEKLFFGSGTQLSVL.

This chain connects TRBV27 to TRBJ2-1; the match to TRBD2 covers 11 bases. Looked up from germline, CDR1 is MNHEY and CDR2 is SMNVEV (reference sequence). This CDR3 has 15 amino acids. J was trimmed by 6 bases and V by 7 bases; bases with no gene match: 8. Written as DNA, the CDR3 is TGTGCCAGCACCCCACTAGCGGGAGTGGGCAATGAGCAGTTCTTC. Translating gives CASTPLAGVGNEQFF.

This clone was picked up one time. The chain uses TRBV11-2 and TRBJ2-5; D possibly corresponds to TRBD1 (5 bases). The CDR3 has 15 residues. Trimming stripped 1 base from V and 2 bases from J, with 11 bases between. CDR1 is SGHAT, CDR2 FQNNGV, per germline. The CDR3 DNA is TGTGCCAGCAGCTTAGGTCCAGGGCTACAAGAGACCCAGTACTTC. Residues: CASSLGPGLQETQYF.

The gene calls are TRBV4-1 and TRBJ1-5; 7 nucleotides line up with TRBD1. V gave up 2 bases and J gave up 4 bases; unmatched junction bases: 8. This CDR3 has 16 residues. The germline CDR1 and CDR2 sequences are MGHRA and YSYEKL. CDR3 region: CASSQPRQGLNQPQHF. The CDR3, as DNA: TGCGCCAGCAGCCAACCCAGACAGGGACTTAATCAGCCCCAGCATTTT.

The genes are TRBV7-6 and TRBJ2-5; a possible D gene is TRBD1 (5 bases). CDR3 length: 14 amino acids. CDR1 SGHVS and CDR2 FNYEAQ come from the germline V gene. The ends were cut back, 5 bases at V and 5 bases at J, with 15 bases in the middle. Written as DNA, the CDR3 is TGTGCCAGCAGCCCTGACAGCGTCCGGGAGACCCAGTACTTC. It yields the protein CASSPDSVRETQYF.

This rearrangement joins TRBV18 to TRBJ1-2; D might be TRBD1 (5 bases). V was cut by 2 bases and J by 2 bases, with 9 bases left in between. Germline lookup yields CDR1 KGHSH and CDR2 LQKENI. The CDR3 consists of 14 residues. The CDR3 loop is CASSPEAGNYGYTF. In DNA form, the CDR3 reads TGTGCCAGCTCACCAGAGGCAGGGAACTATGGCTACACCTTC.

This clone was seen just once. The gene calls are TRBV19 and TRBJ2-3; 9 bases align to TRBD1. Germline CDR1 is LNHDA and CDR2 is SQIVND (reference sequence). V lost 5 bases to trimming and J lost 4 bases; unmatched junction nucleotides: 4. The CDR3 sequence is 14 residues long. CDR3 sequence (DNA): TGTGCCAGTAGTTCGGGACAGGGAGCAGATACGCAGTATTTT. Amino acid sequence: CASSSGQGADTQYF.

This chain links TRBV28 with TRBJ1-2, with D maybe TRBD1 (6 bases). The V gene lost 3 bases and the J gene lost 1 base, with 9 bases spanning the gap. The CDR3 covers 14 residues. The V gene's germline CDR1 is MDHEN and CDR2 SYDVKM. The DNA for the CDR3 is TGTGCCAGCAGTTTTGGGGGCGGTAACTATGGCTACACCTTC. Amino acid sequence: CASSFGGGNYGYTF.

CDR3 residues: CASSYQRLANEQFF. CDR3 coding DNA: TGTGCCAGCAGTTACCAACGACTAGCAAATGAGCAGTTCTTC. The rearrangement joins TRBV6-5 to TRBJ2-1; TRBD2 matches at 7 bases. Trimming took 2 bases from V and 7 from J; bases not matched to a gene: 5. Germline lookup yields CDR1 MNHEY and CDR2 SVGAGI. The CDR3 extends over 14 amino acids.

The chain employs TRBV5-4 and TRBJ2-3; no firm D call. CDR3 length equals 15 residues. V lost 4 bases and J lost 1, with 13 bases in between. Germline CDR1 reads SGHNT; CDR2 reads YYREEE (reference sequence). In DNA form, the CDR3 reads TGTGCCAGCAGCCCGGAGAGTTCTCGCACAGATACGCAGTATTTT. Residues: CASSPESSRTDTQYF.

The V and J genes are TRBV3-1 (or the pseudogene TRBV3-2) and TRBJ2-5, with 11 bases lining up with TRBD2. The germline V gene has CDR1 LGHDT and CDR2 YNNKEL (reference sequence). The V and J ends lost 5 bases and 8 bases, in that order; junction bases with no gene match: 7. This CDR3 region has 14 residues. The CDR3 bases are TGTGCCAGCAGCAGCAGACTAGCGGGGATAACCCAGTACTTC. This codes for CASSSRLAGITQYF.

Of note for this clone: The conserved closing phenylalanine or tryptophan is absent in this CDR3, likely reflecting a read error. It is unclear where the CDR3 begins or ends on the DNA, so no DNA is shown, and the CDR3 is as TCRdb lists it. This sequence joins TRBV6-1 and TRBJ2-7; the table gives TRBD2 as D, unverified against the DNA. Inclusive of both ends, the CDR3 amounts to 13 amino acids. Germline CDR1 MNHNS, CDR2 SASEGT. The CDR3 loop reads CASSEVGRLAGLI.

The genes are TRBV19 and TRBJ2-7; 10 nucleotides match TRBD1. Germline V lookup: CDR1 LNHDA, CDR2 SQIVND (reference sequence). The V segment lost 3 bases and the J segment 6 bases; nucleotides outside the gene matches: 8. CDR3 length: 15 amino acids. DNA for the CDR3: TGTGCCAGTAGTATGTACCTGGGACAGGGGACCGAGCAGTACTTC. The encoded protein is CASSMYLGQGTEQYF.

The rearrangement joins TRBV19 to TRBJ1-3, with D hard to call. This CDR3 spans 15 amino acids. The ends were cut back, 4 bases at V and 0 bases at J, with 10 bases in the middle. The germline V gene encodes CDR1 LNHDA and CDR2 SQIVND (reference sequence). CDR3: CASSTPGYSGNTIYF. The DNA of the CDR3 is TGTGCCAGTAGTACCCCAGGTTACTCTGGAAACACCATATATTTT.